These 28 T cell receptor beta chains share one sample of origin, sequenced in a study of blood T cell repertoires in COVID-19 (TCRdb year 2020). Library construction relied on the immunoSEQ multiplex PCR assay. TCRdb re-hosts the immuneACCESS table, in-frame sequences only. Its copies lack some clones; in the studies checked, an unresolved V gene accounts for under half of them, and the cause for the rest is not known. The sample table lists over 200,000 clones, 83% of them with a count of one. Approximately 6% of the sample belongs to the ten largest clones. The sequenced sample consisted of peripheral blood. These receptors were collected from an older man with acute or convalescent COVID-19.

This clone was seen once. The genes are TRBV28 and TRBJ2-1, with D tentatively TRBD1 (5 bases). CDR1 and CDR2 (germline): MDHEN, SYDVKM. There are 13 residues in the CDR3. V gave up 7 bases and J gave up 6 bases, with 13 bases separating them. The CDR3 sequence is CASTTVVVNEQFF. The DNA of the CDR3 is TGTGCCAGCACGACAGTAGTTGTCAATGAGCAGTTCTTC.

The rearrangement links TRBV5-6 to TRBJ2-3; weak D call: TRBD1 (5 bases). Germline V lookup: CDR1 SGHDT, CDR2 YYEEEE. CDR3 length equals 14 residues. Trimming left V 4 bases short and J 6 bases short, with 15 bases between. The CDR3 spells CASSRGRVRDTQYF. As DNA, the CDR3 is TGTGCCAGCAGCCGCGGCAGGGTAAGGGATACGCAGTATTTT.

The chain is built from TRBV3-1 (or the pseudogene TRBV3-2) and TRBJ2-3; no reliable D call. Germline loops: CDR1 LGHDT, CDR2 YNNKEL (reference sequence). Trimming pared 6 bases from V and 4 bases from J, leaving 14 bases between. This CDR3 has 14 amino acids. The CDR3 coding sequence is TGTGCCAGCAGGCCGTCGGTGCTCTCAGATACGCAGTATTTT. This encodes CASRPSVLSDTQYF.

The genes are TRBV7-8 and TRBJ1-2, with D unclear. This CDR3 is 13 amino acids long. Looked up from germline, CDR1 is SGHVS and CDR2 is FQNEAQ. V dropped 1 base and J dropped 2 bases, with 5 bases sitting between them. The CDR3 DNA follows: TGTGCCAGCAGCTTAGGTCAGAACTATGGCTACACCTTC. The encoded protein is CASSLGQNYGYTF.

CDR3 in amino acids: CASSLGGAAGELFF. CDR3 nucleotide sequence: TGTGCCAGCAGCTTAGGGGGCGCGGCCGGGGAGCTGTTTTTT. The rearrangement uses TRBV7-2 and TRBJ2-2; tentative D call: TRBD1 (5 bases). Germline assignment: CDR1 SGHTA and CDR2 FQGNSA. The CDR3 length is 14 residues. The V end was cut by 1 base, the J end by 6 bases, with 9 bases between. Complete variable domain (other parts from reference TRBV7-2 and TRBJ2-2): GAGVSQSPSNKVTEKGKDVELRCDPISGHTALYWYRQSLGQGLEFLIYFQGNSAPDKSGLPSDRFSAERTGGSVSTLTIQRTQQEDSAVYLCASSLGGAAGELFFGEGSRLTVL.

The chain employs TRBV15 and TRBJ1-6; D gene unclear. Looked up from germline, CDR1 is LNHNV and CDR2 is YYDKDF (reference sequence). The CDR3 is 15 amino acids. Trimming left V 6 bases short and J 7 bases short, with 16 bases between. CDR3 in amino acids: CATSPAGGLNSPLHF. Written as DNA, the CDR3 is TGTGCCACCAGTCCCGCTGGAGGGTTAAATTCACCCCTCCACTTT. Complete variable domain (other parts from reference TRBV15 and TRBJ1-6): DAMVIQNPRYQVTQFGKPVTLSCSQTLNHNVMYWYQQKSSQAPKLLFHYYDKDFNNEADTPDNFQSRRPNTSFCFLDIRSPGLGDTAMYLCATSPAGGLNSPLHFGNGTRLTVT.

The chain couples TRBV7-9 to TRBJ1-6, with 7 positions matching TRBD1. Germline V gene data show CDR1 as SEHNR and CDR2 as FQNEAQ (reference sequence). J lost 7 bases, V lost 7 bases, and 10 bases had no gene match. This CDR3 has 15 residues. CDR3 in amino acids: CASTIGPRGNSPLHF. CDR3 nucleotides: TGTGCCAGCACCATTGGCCCCAGGGGGAATTCACCCCTCCACTTT.

J is TRBJ2-3 and V is TRBV2, with 13 bases aligning to TRBD2. The CDR3 extends over 15 amino acids. Losses at the gene ends were 4 bases for V and 4 bases for J; bases not matched to a gene: 2. The germline V gene encodes CDR1 SNHLY and CDR2 FYNNEI. CDR3 loop: CASSGTSGSPDTQYF. The CDR3 DNA sequence: TGTGCCAGCAGTGGGACTAGCGGGAGCCCAGATACGCAGTATTTT.

CDR3 in amino acids: CASSPRGQPYEQYF. The CDR3 nucleotides read TGTGCCAGCAGCCCACGGGGACAGCCGTACGAGCAGTACTTC. The chain combines TRBV11-3 with TRBJ2-7, with 7 bases fitting TRBD1. CDR1 is SGHNT and CDR2 is YENEEA in the germline V gene. The CDR3 has 14 amino acids. V dropped 5 bases and J dropped 4; count of bases not matched to a gene: 8. Looking up the rest from reference TRBV11-3 and TRBJ2-7 gives the full variable domain: EAGVVQSPRYKIIEKKQPVAFWCNPISGHNTLYWYLQNLGQGPELLIRYENEEAVDDSQLPKDRFSAERLKGVDSTLKIQPAELGDSAVYLCASSPRGQPYEQYFGPGTRLTVT.

V and J are TRBV28 and TRBJ1-6; D gene unclear. The V gene lost 6 bases and the J gene lost 6 bases, with 12 bases spanning the gap. Germline CDR1 is MDHEN and CDR2 is SYDVKM. CDR3 size: 14 residues. CDR3 sequence (DNA): TGTGCCAGCAGCCCAGCGGCCCGTAATTCACCCCTCCACTTT. Its protein product is CASSPAARNSPLHF.

The sample holds one count of this clone. The J gene is TRBJ1-5, the V gene TRBV19; D gene unclear. Germline assignment: CDR1 LNHDA and CDR2 SQIVND (reference sequence). This CDR3 region has 15 residues. Trimming removed 11 bases at V and 4 bases at J, with 21 bases between. CDR3 sequence reads: CACRAEGPRNQPQHF. CDR3 bases: TGTGCCTGTCGGGCGGAGGGCCCGAGGAATCAGCCCCAGCATTTT. The entire variable domain, with the rest obtained from reference TRBV19 and TRBJ1-5, is as follows: DGGITQSPKYLFRKEGQNVTLSCEQNLNHDAMYWYRQDPGQGLRLIYYSQIVNDFQKGDIAEGYSVSREKKESFPLTVTSAQKNPTAFYLCACRAEGPRNQPQHFGDGTRLSIL.

The chain employs TRBV27 and TRBJ2-5; TRBD1 matches at 8 bases. From germline, CDR1 is MNHEY and CDR2 SMNVEV (reference sequence). V shed 5 bases, J shed 10 bases, and the junction held 9 bases outside the gene matches. The CDR3 contains 13 residues. The DNA of the CDR3 is TGTGCCAGCAGTACCGACAGGGGTCGAGGCCAGTACTTC. Translated: CASSTDRGRGQYF.

The chain uses TRBV18 and TRBJ2-6; weak D call: TRBD1 (7 bases). Trimming pared 2 bases from V and 2 bases from J, leaving 10 bases between. The germline V gene encodes CDR1 KGHSH and CDR2 LQKENI. This CDR3 has 16 residues. The CDR3 DNA sequence: TGTGCCAGCTCACCAGTCAGGGGGGCTGGGGCCAACGTCCTGACTTTC. Its translation: CASSPVRGAGANVLTF.

The CDR3 loop is CASSLASGGASYEQYF. CDR3 nucleotide sequence: TGTGCCAGCAGCTTAGCCTCAGGGGGAGCTTCTTACGAGCAGTACTTC. The rearrangement uses TRBV7-9 and TRBJ2-7; 7 bases agree with TRBD1. Germline CDR1 and CDR2: SEHNR and FQNEAQ (reference sequence). V trimming: 0 bases; J trimming: 4 bases; junction bases outside the gene matches: 9. The CDR3 covers 16 residues.

The CDR3 region has the DNA TGTGCCAGCAGCTTAGCCCGACAGGGGCTAGGTGCTGAGCAGTTCTTC. Translation gives CASSLARQGLGAEQFF. The V call is TRBV7-2, the J call TRBJ2-1, with TRBD1 matching over 8 bases. The CDR3 length is 16 residues. The J segment lost 9 bases and the V segment lost 0 bases, leaving 10 bases of the junction unmatched. Germline CDR1 SGHTA, CDR2 FQGNSA.

This chain connects TRBV28 to TRBJ2-2; tentatively, D is TRBD2 (5 bases). Trimming took off 3 bases at V and 5 bases at J, with 19 bases between the two ends. The CDR3 spans 17 residues. The V gene's germline CDR1 is MDHEN and CDR2 SYDVKM. Here the CDR3 DNA reads TGTGCCAGCAGTTTTGGCCCTGTGGGGAGACGGACCGGGGAGCTGTTTTTT. The encoded protein is CASSFGPVGRRTGELFF.

The chain is built from TRBV5-1 and TRBJ2-7; 10 nucleotides line up with TRBD2. This CDR3 is built from 15 residues. Germline CDR1 reads SGHRS; CDR2 reads YFSETQ. Losses at the gene ends were 0 bases for V and 4 bases for J; bases not matched to a gene: 4. This chain's CDR3 is CASSLAGTSVYEQYF. DNA for the CDR3: TGCGCCAGCAGCTTGGCTGGGACTAGCGTGTACGAGCAGTACTTC. Drawing the rest from reference TRBV5-1 and TRBJ2-7, the complete variable domain is KAGVTQTPRYLIKTRGQQVTLSCSPISGHRSVSWYQQTPGQGLQFLFEYFSETQRNKGNFPGRFSGRQFSNSRSEMNVSTLELGDSALYLCASSLAGTSVYEQYFGPGTRLTVT.

CDR3 in DNA: TGTGCCTGGAGCCTAGCAGTTGGAACCGGGGAGCTGTTTTTT. Translating gives CAWSLAVGTGELFF. The J gene is TRBJ2-2, the V gene TRBV30, with a tentative D call TRBD2 (5 bases). Germline lookup yields CDR1 GTSNPN and CDR2 SVGIG (reference sequence). This CDR3 region has 14 residues. With 3 bases removed from V and 5 bases from J, the gap between germline ends came to 13 bases.

This clone appeared once. The chain carries TRBV18 and TRBJ2-7; the match to TRBD2 covers 7 bases. V lost 2 bases to trimming and J lost 0 bases; unmatched junction nucleotides: 7. CDR1 is KGHSH, CDR2 LQKENI, per germline. The CDR3 covers 16 residues. The CDR3 sequence: CASSPVTSADSYEQYF. DNA of the CDR3: TGTGCCAGCTCACCAGTCACTAGCGCGGACTCCTACGAGCAGTACTTC.

The chain links TRBV7-2 to TRBJ2-7; the match to TRBD2 covers 7 bases. V shed 4 bases, J shed 3 bases, and the junction held 3 bases outside the gene matches. The CDR3 has 13 residues. CDR1 and CDR2 (germline): SGHTA, FQGNSA. This CDR3 is CASSSAGVYEQYF. Here the CDR3 DNA reads TGTGCCAGCAGCTCGGCGGGAGTCTACGAGCAGTACTTC.

The chain employs TRBV7-2 and TRBJ2-7; 14 positions match TRBD2. Germline V gene sequence: CDR1 SGHTA, CDR2 FQGNSA. The CDR3 consists of 16 residues. V lost 0 bases to trimming and J lost 4 bases; unmatched junction nucleotides: 2. Here the CDR3 DNA reads TGTGCCAGCAGCTTAGCGACTAGCGGGGGGGCGTACGAGCAGTACTTC. Translation gives CASSLATSGGAYEQYF.

The chain combines TRBV20-1 with TRBJ2-1, with 8 bases aligning to TRBD2. This CDR3 has 17 amino acids. Trimming took 3 bases from V and 0 from J; bases not matched to a gene: 10. Germline lookup yields CDR1 DFQATT and CDR2 SNEGSKA (reference sequence). DNA of the CDR3: TGCAGTGCTAGTCCCAGAGCGGGGGCCGGCTCCTACAATGAGCAGTTCTTC. Translation gives CSASPRAGAGSYNEQFF.

The rearrangement links TRBV28 to TRBJ2-7; no reliable D call. Germline CDR1 MDHEN, CDR2 SYDVKM. The CDR3 contains 12 residues. The V and J ends lost 4 bases and 3 bases respectively, with 7 bases between them. CDR3 amino acids: CASSSSNYEQYF. In DNA form, the CDR3 reads TGTGCCAGCAGTTCGAGCAACTACGAGCAGTACTTC. Using reference TRBV28 and TRBJ2-7 for the parts outside the CDR3, the full variable domain is DVKVTQSSRYLVKRTGEKVFLECVQDMDHENMFWYRQDPGLGLRLIYFSYDVKMKEKGDIPEGYSVSREKKERFSLILESASTNQTSMYLCASSSSNYEQYFGPGTRLTVT.

This chain connects TRBV2 to TRBJ2-7, with TRBD1 as a possible D gene (7 bases). Trimming pared 4 bases from V and 0 bases from J, leaving 16 bases between. Germline CDR1 and CDR2: SNHLY and FYNNEI. The CDR3 has 16 amino acids. The CDR3 DNA reads TGTGCCAGCAGTGGTCAGGGGGGAAATCCCTCCTACGAGCAGTACTTC. It yields the protein CASSGQGGNPSYEQYF.

V and J are TRBV9 and TRBJ2-1; 7 nucleotides agree with TRBD1. CDR1 and CDR2 (germline): SGDLS, YYNGEE. The J segment lost 7 bases and the V segment lost 6 bases, leaving 13 bases of the junction unmatched. CDR3 length: 15 amino acids. The CDR3 sequence is CASTTLGTAWNEQFF. The CDR3 DNA sequence: TGTGCCAGCACCACACTCGGGACAGCCTGGAATGAGCAGTTCTTC. The entire variable domain, with the rest obtained from reference TRBV9 and TRBJ2-1, is as follows: DSGVTQTPKHLITATGQRVTLRCSPRSGDLSVYWYQQSLDQGLQFLIQYYNGEERAKGNILERFSAQQFPDLHSELNLSSLELGDSALYFCASTTLGTAWNEQFFGPGTRLTVL.

The rearrangement joins TRBV6-2 or TRBV6-3 to TRBJ1-5; D gene ambiguous. V was cut by 5 bases and J by 2 bases, with 7 bases left in between. CDR1 MNHEY and CDR2 SVGEGT come from the germline V gene. CDR3 length: 13 amino acids. CDR3 sequence (DNA): TGTGCCAGCAGTCGGGTGGGCAATCAGCCCCAGCATTTT. Amino acid sequence: CASSRVGNQPQHF.

The rearrangement uses TRBV6-1 and TRBJ1-3; 9 nucleotides line up with TRBD1. CDR1 and CDR2 (germline): MNHNS, SASEGT. Trimming at V came to 4 bases and at J to 1 base, leaving 8 bases not matched to a gene. The CDR3 extends over 17 amino acids. CDR3 sequence: CASSAIDRGVSGNTIYF. As DNA, the CDR3 is TGTGCCAGCAGTGCCATTGACAGGGGGGTATCTGGAAACACCATATATTTT.

The chain couples TRBV28 to TRBJ1-5; D is unclear. V gave up 6 bases and J gave up 8 bases, with 17 bases separating them. The CDR3 is 14 amino acids. CDR1 and CDR2 (germline): MDHEN, SYDVKM. The CDR3 reads CASRSGSRDKPQHF. DNA of the CDR3: TGTGCCAGCAGGTCGGGTAGTCGCGATAAGCCCCAGCATTTT.